The present T cell receptor (beta chain) was sequenced within a study of T cell responses to AZD1222 COVID-19 vaccine. Study conclusions and caveats: White British donors predominated, females outnumbered males, and clonal diversity was possibly underestimated. Targeting of unmutated variant regions was reportedly seen in nearly half of spike-specific TCRs. Spike as a whole was targeted by vaccine-associated CD4 TCRs, dominant at 160-218 and 743-854.

About this clone: Its antigen is currently unknown.

The data were produced by immunoSEQ multiplex PCR, yet TCRdb's version contains in-frame clones alone and is incomplete. The table has about 270,000 clones, 94% seen once. Combined were second doses at about 4 or about 12 weeks. The material was peripheral blood, obtained 28 days after the second AZD1222 dose. The TCR originated in an adult who received the AZD1222 COVID-19 vaccine.

The CDR3 DNA follows: TGTGCCAGCAGCGCCCGGATAGGAGGCTACACCTTC. It specifies CASSARIGGYTF. The chain joins TRBV7-9 to TRBJ1-2, with unresolved D. Germline lookup yields CDR1 SEHNR and CDR2 FQNEAQ (reference sequence). This CDR3 contains 12 residues. V was shortened by 5 bases and J by 8 bases, with 12 bases between the two germline ends.